This TCR beta chain was captured in a study of T cell clonality in common variable immunodeficiency. Findings and caveats of the study: The cause of increased CVID clonality remains unclear without subpopulation sequencing. In common variable immunodeficiency, TCR beta chains reportedly carried fewer deletions and N-nucleotide insertions. Patient heterogeneity in the CVID cohort limited correlations between repertoire features and clinical complications.

This CDR3 is built from 12 residues. CDR1 is DFQATT and CDR2 is SNEGSKA in the germline V gene (reference sequence). The ends were cut back, 6 bases at V and 2 bases at J, with 8 bases in the middle. Clones were read by immunoSEQ multiplex PCR, and TCRdb kept only the in-frame ones, dropping some. The repertoire yields around 42,000 clones, none seen only once; the top ten contain about 3%. Heparinized whole blood, roughly 4.5 to 8 ml, came from each donor. This clone was observed many times. Antigen unknown. Sequencing ends 3 residues short of the CDR3 end; the germline J gene provides the rest. The sample comprised peripheral blood mononuclear cells. This chain links TRBV20-1 with TRBJ1-5, with D uncertain. The receptor was derived from a person aged 18-69 years in good health. The DNA read from the CDR3 is TGCAGTGCCCAGGAGGGCAATCAGCCC. Its protein is CSAQEGNQP. The CDR3 as a whole reads CSAQEGNQPQHF.